This T cell receptor (beta chain) comes out of a study of T-cell memory formation after mild COVID-19. Study-wide context: Largely donor-specific sequence clusters came from a couple of donors. General study points: Clones contracting across day 15 to 85 had a balanced CD4/CD8 profile; later expanding clones leaned CD4+. In pre-infection memory, a portion of responding clones appeared, which suggested that cross-reactive memory joined.

TCRdb processed the 5' RACE reads anew with MiXCR; each CDR3 protein has one entry. The table has 450,000 to 650,000 distinct CDR3 sequences, approximately 20% seen once. Only a few counts were recorded for this clonotype. Its antigen is unidentified. This TCR derives from an adult woman who had mild COVID-19 (a few samples of this study predate the infection). Cell type and time point are not known. What was sequenced was PBMCs or a T cell subset sorted from them (not recorded which).

The CDR3 region is CAWSVMVEGSEQYF. The CDR3 nucleotides are TGTGCCTGGAGTGTAATGGTAGAGGGTTCGGAGCAGTACTTC. The chain has TRBV30 and TRBJ2-7; perhaps TRBD2 as D (5 bases). V was cut by 0 bases and J by 7 bases, with 16 bases left in between. Germline lookup yields CDR1 GTSNPN and CDR2 SVGIG (reference sequence). The CDR3 extends over 14 amino acids.